These T cell receptor beta chains were read from a single sample in a study of blood T cells in healthy people across ages. TCRdb recomputed calls from the 5' RACE reads with MiXCR, one row per CDR3 protein. The sample gives about 1.1 million distinct CDR3 sequences, 35% to 45% of which show up once; roughly 13% is in the top ten. The sample comprised blood. The receptors here all came from a man aged 18 to 30 in good health. Each CDR3 is given with its conserved first and last residue. D genes are given only for firm matches. Expanded clones get a size class; other rows say once, few or many, or leave the size out.

d_gene	j_gene	abundance	v_gene	CDR3aa	CDR3nt
-	TRBJ1-5	-	TRBV12-3/TRBV12-4	CASREGTQPQHF	TGTGCCAGCAGAGAGGGAACCCAGCCCCAGCATTTT
TRBD1	TRBJ1-1	-	TRBV7-8	CASSPRDRSQNTEAFF	TGTGCCAGCAGCCCCCGGGACAGATCGCAGAACACTGAAGCTTTCTTT
-	TRBJ2-2	-	TRBV5-1	CASKTARINTGELFF	TGCGCCAGCAAGACCGCTAGAATTAACACCGGGGAGCTGTTTTTT
-	TRBJ2-7	-	TRBV12-3/TRBV12-4	CASSPASGILSCEQYF	TGTGCCAGCAGTCCAGCATCCGGGATTCTCTCCTGCGAGCAGTACTTC
-	TRBJ2-1	few	TRBV27	CASSVTKYNEQFF	TGTGCCAGCAGTGTAACCAAGTACAATGAGCAGTTCTTC
-	TRBJ2-4	few	TRBV28	CASSVGDGKNIQYF	TGTGCCAGCAGTGTGGGAGATGGCAAAAACATTCAGTACTTC
TRBD1	TRBJ1-2	-	TRBV7-2	CASKGAAGNYGYTF	TGTGCCAGCAAGGGGGCGGCGGGAAACTATGGCTACACCTTC
TRBD2	TRBJ2-3	-	TRBV6-5	CASSRLAGGETDTQYF	TGTGCCAGCAGTCGACTAGCGGGGGGGGAAACAGATACGCAGTATTTT
-	TRBJ2-1	few	TRBV5-1	CASSLGKGNEQFF	TGCGCCAGCAGCTTGGGTAAAGGCAATGAGCAGTTCTTC
-	TRBJ2-5	-	TRBV12-3/TRBV12-4	CVSSTLTQETQYF	TGTGTCTCCTCCACTCTCACTCAAGAGACCCAGTACTTC
TRBD2	TRBJ2-1	-	TRBV9	CASSNQGLAGGPVVFF	TGTGCCAGCAGCAACCAGGGACTAGCGGGAGGGCCAGTTGTGTTCTTC
-	TRBJ2-5	few	TRBV29-1	CSAQETQYF	TGCAGCGCACAAGAGACCCAGTACTTC
-	TRBJ2-7	-	TRBV13	CASSSRGGPTYNEQYF	TGTGCCAGCAGCTCCCGTGGGGGGCCAACCTACAATGAGCAGTACTTC
-	TRBJ2-2	few	TRBV20-1	CSARRQDDGELFF	TGCAGTGCTAGGAGGCAGGATGACGGGGAGCTGTTTTTT
TRBD2	TRBJ2-5	-	TRBV20-1	CSGLSGKETQYF	TGCAGTGGGCTTAGCGGGAAAGAGACCCAGTACTTC
-	TRBJ1-2	-	TRBV20-1	CSAIPQGTRGYTF	TGCAGTGCTATACCACAGGGTACCCGTGGCTACACCTTC
-	TRBJ2-1	-	TRBV21-1	CASSKGVGGWELVNEQFF	TGTGCCAGCAGCAAAGGGGTAGGAGGGTGGGAGCTGGTGAATGAGCAGTTCTTC
TRBD1	TRBJ1-4	-	TRBV2	CASSAGGLEKLFF	TGTGCCAGCAGCGCAGGGGGCCTTGAAAAACTGTTTTTT
-	TRBJ1-2	-	TRBV20-1	CSARVGIPGGYGYTF	TGCAGTGCTAGAGTCGGCATCCCGGGGGGGTATGGCTACACCTTC
TRBD2	TRBJ2-1	-	TRBV20-1	CSAQIASGGPYNEQFF	TGCAGTGCCCAAATTGCTAGCGGGGGCCCCTACAATGAGCAGTTCTTC
TRBD1	TRBJ1-2	-	TRBV20-1	CSARQGAGYGYTF	TGCAGTGCTAGACAGGGGGCTGGCTATGGCTACACCTTC
-	TRBJ2-1	few	TRBV20-1	CSARGTISYNEQFF	TGCAGTGCTAGAGGGACGATCTCCTACAATGAGCAGTTCTTC
-	TRBJ1-4	-	TRBV5-1	CASSSADSTNEKLFF	TGCGCCAGCAGCTCAGCGGACAGTACGAATGAAAAACTGTTTTTT
-	TRBJ1-2	many	TRBV6-6	CASSSLTEFYGYTF	TGTGCCAGCAGTTCCTTGACAGAGTTCTATGGCTACACCTTC
-	TRBJ2-3	few	TRBV5-1	CASSLGAGFITDTQYF	TGCGCCAGCAGCTTGGGAGCAGGGTTTATCACAGATACGCAGTATTTT
TRBD1	TRBJ1-2	few	TRBV12-3/TRBV12-4	CASSTGTGANYGYTF	TGTGCCAGCAGTACCGGGACAGGGGCTAACTATGGCTACACCTTC
TRBD1	TRBJ1-1	-	TRBV7-2	CASTGQRNPEAFF	TGTGCCAGTACGGGACAGAGGAACCCTGAAGCTTTCTTT
-	TRBJ2-5	-	TRBV28	CASSPGDSTYNEQYF	TGTGCCAGCAGTCCGGGGGACAGTACCTACAATGAGCAGTACTTC
TRBD1	TRBJ2-5	few	TRBV20-1	CSAPTGQGTVEQYF	TGCAGTGCCCCGACGGGACAGGGGACCGTTGAGCAGTACTTC
-	TRBJ1-1	few	TRBV20-1	CSAPTIPMNTEAFF	TGCAGTGCCCCCACCATCCCAATGAACACTGAAGCTTTCTTT
-	TRBJ1-4	-	TRBV28	CASSPPVGGSEKLFF	TGTGCCAGCAGTCCCCCTGTTGGGGGGAGCGAAAAACTGTTTTTT
-	TRBJ2-1	-	TRBV5-1	CASSLDGNPSYNEQFF	TGCGCCAGCAGCTTGGACGGCAACCCCTCCTACAATGAGCAGTTCTTC
-	TRBJ1-5	-	TRBV4-3	CASSQGFGMTQHF	TGCGCCAGCAGCCAAGGGTTCGGTATGACCCAGCATTTT
-	TRBJ1-1	-	TRBV29-1	CSAGGRDNTEAFF	TGCAGCGCCGGGGGTAGGGATAACACTGAAGCTTTCTTT
TRBD1	TRBJ2-7	many	TRBV11-2	CASSFRPRDRAYEQYF	TGTGCCAGCAGCTTTAGGCCCCGGGACAGAGCCTACGAGCAGTACTTC
TRBD2	TRBJ2-3	few	TRBV12-3/TRBV12-4	CASSLGGHTDTQYF	TGTGCCAGCAGTTTGGGAGGGCACACAGATACGCAGTATTTT
-	TRBJ1-2	-	TRBV7-9	CASSLVSGMSNYGYTF	TGTGCCAGCAGCTTAGTCAGCGGGATGAGTAACTATGGCTACACCTTC
TRBD1	TRBJ2-1	once	TRBV11-2	CANSYLDRGPYNEQFF	TGTGCCAACAGCTACCTCGACAGGGGGCCCTACAATGAGCAGTTCTTC
-	TRBJ1-5	-	TRBV6-1	CANSVGQPGSNQPQHF	TGTGCCAACAGTGTCGGACAGCCCGGGAGCAATCAGCCCCAGCATTTT
TRBD1	TRBJ1-5	few	TRBV20-1	CSAPQGGPGQPQHF	TGCAGTGCCCCCCAGGGGGGCCCCGGACAGCCCCAGCATTTT
TRBD1	TRBJ2-5	few	TRBV12-3/TRBV12-4	CASSKTGAQETQYF	TGTGCCAGCAGTAAGACAGGGGCCCAAGAGACCCAGTACTTC
-	TRBJ2-7	-	TRBV4-1	CASSQEGTPAFYEQYF	TGCGCCAGCAGCCAAGAAGGGACACCGGCCTTCTACGAGCAGTACTTC
-	TRBJ1-2	-	TRBV20-1	CSAPLPGNNYGYTF	TGCAGTGCTCCCCTACCGGGAAATAACTATGGCTACACCTTC
-	TRBJ1-2	-	TRBV14	CASSPRGGSPSLTSYGYTF	TGTGCCAGCAGCCCACGAGGTGGGAGCCCGTCCTTGACCAGCTATGGCTACACCTTC
-	TRBJ2-5	-	TRBV27	CASSPIWGVQTQYF	TGTGCCAGCAGTCCCATCTGGGGAGTACAGACCCAGTACTTC
-	TRBJ2-5	-	TRBV5-1	CASSLSGHPQETQYF	TGCGCCAGCAGCTTGTCGGGACACCCTCAAGAGACCCAGTACTTC
TRBD1	TRBJ1-2	-	TRBV20-1	CSARTSGQGHYGYTF	TGCAGTGCTCGAACCTCCGGACAGGGGCACTATGGCTACACCTTC
TRBD1	TRBJ2-3	-	TRBV20-1	CSAVQGFTDTQYF	TGCAGTGCTGTACAGGGGTTCACAGATACGCAGTATTTT
TRBD1	TRBJ1-1	-	TRBV5-6	CASSSGTGVSVAEAFF	TGTGCCAGCAGCTCCGGGACAGGGGTTTCTGTCGCTGAAGCTTTCTTT
-	TRBJ1-1	few	TRBV6-6	CASSYGGGYTEAFF	TGTGCCAGCAGTTACGGCGGCGGGTACACTGAAGCTTTCTTT
TRBD1	TRBJ2-1	many	TRBV9	CASTGDSYNEQFF	TGTGCCAGCACCGGGGACAGCTACAATGAGCAGTTCTTC
-	TRBJ2-7	-	TRBV20-1	CSTSSRAKYEQYF	TGCAGTACTAGTAGCAGGGCCAAGTACGAGCAGTACTTC
-	TRBJ1-1	once	TRBV29-1	CSVQYRSQMNTEAFF	TGCAGCGTTCAGTACAGAAGCCAAATGAACACTGAAGCTTTCTTT